The 24 T cell receptor beta chains reported below all come from one sample, sequenced in a study of identical twins. TCRdb re-derived calls from the 5' RACE reads in MiXCR, one entry per CDR3 protein. The data contain approximately 410,000 distinct CDR3 sequences, around a sixth of them singletons. The sample consisted of naive T cells sorted from blood. The receptor source for this set is a man between 50 and 59 years old in good health.

V is TRBV20-1 and J is TRBJ2-3, with 7 positions matching TRBD1. The germline CDR1 and CDR2 sequences are DFQATT and SNEGSKA (reference sequence). Trimming at V came to 1 base and at J to 2 bases, leaving 3 bases not matched to a gene. This CDR3 is built from 14 residues. This CDR3 reads CSARGQGNTDTQYF. The CDR3 bases are TGCAGTGCTAGAGGACAGGGAAACACAGATACGCAGTATTTT.

This clonotype was seen at least ten times. One junction end does not reproduce the germline sequence, and a read error may be involved. This chain uses TRBV4-3 with TRBJ2-3, with D perhaps matching TRBD1 (6 bases). Per the germline V gene, CDR1 is LGHNA and CDR2 is YSLEER. The CDR3 is 12 residues long. The CDR3 spells CASSQDRDTQYF. CDR3 nucleotides: TGTGCCAGCAGCCAAGACAGGGATACGCAGTATTTT.

The V call is TRBV28, the J call TRBJ1-3; weak D call: TRBD1 (5 bases). Germline V gives CDR1 MDHEN, CDR2 SYDVKM. The CDR3 runs 14 residues. Trimming removed 8 bases from V and 4 bases from J, with 15 bases in between. Written as DNA, the CDR3 is TGTGCCAGCTTGACCCCGGGGGAGGGAAACACCATATATTTT. The encoded protein is CASLTPGEGNTIYF.

This clonotype was picked up one time. The V call is TRBV4-1, the J call TRBJ2-7; 7 nucleotides match TRBD1. Germline CDR1 is MGHRA and CDR2 is YSYEKL. The CDR3 loop spans 15 amino acids. J gave up 2 bases and V 5 bases, and 9 bases lay outside the gene matches. In DNA, the CDR3 is TGCGCCAGCAGCTCACGACAGGGTGAGACCTACGAGCAGTACTTC. Translation: CASSSRQGETYEQYF.

This clonotype turned up a few times. The chain recombines TRBV3-1 with TRBJ2-7; no definite D call. This CDR3 spans 16 amino acids. The V gene lost 0 bases and the J gene lost 0 bases, with 12 bases spanning the gap. Germline V gives CDR1 LGHDT, CDR2 YNNKEL (reference sequence). Here the CDR3 reads CASSQETSRSSYEQYF. The CDR3 DNA reads as TGTGCCAGCAGCCAAGAAACATCGCGGAGCTCCTACGAGCAGTACTTC.

The V and J genes are TRBV20-1 and TRBJ2-5; TRBD2 matches 9 bases. J was trimmed by 1 base and V by 4 bases; bases with no gene match: 7. CDR1 and CDR2 (germline): DFQATT, SNEGSKA (reference sequence). CDR3 length: 15 amino acids. The CDR3 sequence: CSAITIAGAQETQYF. CDR3 sequence (DNA): TGCAGTGCTATAACAATAGCGGGAGCCCAAGAGACCCAGTACTTC.

This clonotype was detected many times. V is TRBV27 and J is TRBJ2-3; unclear D gene. This CDR3 region has 17 residues. V was pared by 4 bases and J by 0 bases, with 17 bases between. The germline CDR1 and CDR2 sequences are MNHEY and SMNVEV (reference sequence). The CDR3 bases are TGTGCCAGCAGTTCCTATTTTACAACCCCTAGCACAGATACGCAGTATTTT. Amino acid sequence: CASSSYFTTPSTDTQYF.

V gene TRBV9 combines with J gene TRBJ2-5; D might be TRBD1 or TRBD2, each matching 6 bases. CDR1 and CDR2 from the germline V gene are SGDLS and YYNGEE. V lost 0 bases to trimming and J lost 2 bases, with 11 bases between them. This CDR3 contains 15 residues. CDR3 DNA sequence: TGTGCCAGCAGCGTAGGGGGGGCAAGGCAAGAGACCCAGTACTTC. Protein sequence: CASSVGGARQETQYF.

The J gene is TRBJ2-3, the V gene TRBV24-1, with 7 bases aligning to TRBD1. Germline CDR1 KGHDR, CDR2 SFDVKD. With 5 bases clipped from V and 2 bases from J, the junction kept 21 bases outside the gene matches. This CDR3 comprises 20 residues. The DNA for the CDR3 is TGTGCCACCAGTGGAACGCGCAACCAACAGGGGACGGGGTACACAGATACGCAGTATTTT. This encodes CATSGTRNQQGTGYTDTQYF.

The rearrangement links TRBV19 to TRBJ2-7; the D gene is possibly TRBD2 (5 bases). Germline CDR1 is LNHDA and CDR2 is SQIVND (reference sequence). The CDR3 extends over 15 amino acids. Between the trimmed V and J ends, which lost 6 bases and 0 bases, there was a span of 15 bases. CDR3 protein: CASSQDWGSSYEQYF. In DNA, the CDR3 is TGTGCCAGTAGCCAGGACTGGGGAAGCTCCTACGAGCAGTACTTC.

The chain uses TRBV24-1 and TRBJ2-6; D not resolved. From germline, CDR1 is KGHDR and CDR2 SFDVKD. The length of the CDR3 is 16 residues. V lost 2 bases and J 1 base, leaving 8 bases between the germline ends. For the CDR3, the DNA is TGTGCCACCAGTGATTGGACCGAGTCTGGGGCCAACGTCCTGACTTTC. This gives the protein CATSDWTESGANVLTF.

This clonotype was seen repeatedly, ten times or more. The rearrangement links TRBV24-1 to TRBJ2-2; the D is unclear. The CDR3 length is 17 residues. From germline, CDR1 is KGHDR and CDR2 SFDVKD. The ends were cut back, 4 bases at V and 0 bases at J, with 14 bases in the middle. CDR3 in DNA: TGTGCCACCAGTGAACCCATGCGGCTAACGAACACCGGGGAGCTGTTTTTT. Amino acid sequence: CATSEPMRLTNTGELFF.

There are a few counts of this clonotype. The V call is TRBV7-2, the J call TRBJ2-7; 9 nucleotides align to TRBD1. Germline CDR1 and CDR2: SGHTA and FQGNSA. The V segment lost 1 base and the J segment 5 bases; nucleotides outside the gene matches: 6. CDR3 size: 15 residues. DNA for the CDR3: TGTGCCAGCAGCTTAGAACAGGGGGCTAGCGACGAGCAGTACTTC. Translation: CASSLEQGASDEQYF.

The CDR3 sequence: CASSDWFLDRLFF. The DNA for the CDR3 is TGTGCCAGCAGTGACTGGTTCTTGGACCGACTGTTTTTT. The V call is TRBV25-1, the J call TRBJ1-4; unclear D gene. Germline CDR1 MGHDK, CDR2 SYGVNS. CDR3 length: 13 residues. V dropped 3 bases and J dropped 13 bases, with 15 bases sitting between them.

The V and J genes are TRBV29-1 and TRBJ2-1, with 12 bases matching TRBD2. V lost 7 bases to trimming and J lost 4 bases; unmatched junction nucleotides: 11. The CDR3 loop spans 16 amino acids. Germline V CDR1 and CDR2: SQVTM, ANQGSEA. The CDR3, as DNA: TGCAGCGCCAACCTAGCGGGGGGGCCCTTTTACAATGAGCAGTTCTTC. Translation: CSANLAGGPFYNEQFF.

A remark on this clonotype: A single base separates this from a much larger clone, so it may be a read error. This sequence joins TRBV28 and TRBJ2-5, with 12 positions matching TRBD2. The CDR3 has 19 residues. Germline CDR1 reads MDHEN; CDR2 reads SYDVKM. The J segment lost 5 bases and the V segment lost 3 bases, leaving 16 bases of the junction unmatched. The CDR3 DNA sequence: TGTGCCAGCAGTTTCATCAGAGGCCTAGCGGGAGGGAAGCGGGAGACCCAGTACTTC. This translates into CASSFIRGLAGGKRETQYF.

This clonotype was seen a few times. The V call is TRBV5-5, the J call TRBJ1-6; D remains ambiguous. The CDR3 runs to 15 residues. V shed 0 bases and J shed 2 bases, with 6 bases lying between them. CDR1 is SGHKS and CDR2 is YYEKEE in the germline V gene (reference sequence). The CDR3 nucleotides are TGTGCCAGCAGCTTGGAGGCAGCCTATAATTCACCCCTCCACTTT. Protein product: CASSLEAAYNSPLHF.

There are many counts of this clonotype. The J gene is TRBJ2-7, the V gene TRBV7-2; no definite D call. From germline, CDR1 is SGHTA and CDR2 FQGNSA. Between the trimmed V and J ends, which lost 0 bases and 3 bases, there was a span of 6 bases. This CDR3 spans 13 amino acids. In nucleotides, the CDR3 is TGTGCCAGCAGCTTAGCTTTGGGCTACGAGCAGTACTTC. It translates to CASSLALGYEQYF. The whole variable domain, filled in from reference TRBV7-2 and TRBJ2-7, reads GAGVSQSPSNKVTEKGKDVELRCDPISGHTALYWYRQSLGQGLEFLIYFQGNSAPDKSGLPSDRFSAERTGGSVSTLTIQRTQQEDSAVYLCASSLALGYEQYFGPGTRLTVT.

This clonotype was seen only a few times. The DNA of the CDR3 is TGTGCCAGCAGTATTCGGAGAGGGGCTGAAGCTTTCTTT. This encodes CASSIRRGAEAFF. The chain carries TRBV12-3 or TRBV12-4 and TRBJ1-1; D is perhaps TRBD1 (5 bases). V lost 5 bases to trimming and J lost 6 bases, with 13 bases between them. There are 13 residues in the CDR3.

The V call is TRBV4-1, the J call TRBJ2-3; 9 bases line up with TRBD2. This CDR3 is 17 amino acids long. CDR1 is MGHRA and CDR2 is YSYEKL in the germline V gene. Trimming took 2 bases from V and 6 from J; bases not matched to a gene: 12. This CDR3 is CASSQLATGTSSDTQYF. The CDR3 DNA reads as TGCGCCAGCAGCCAACTCGCGACCGGGACTAGCTCGGATACGCAGTATTTT.

The rearrangement uses TRBV5-6 and TRBJ2-1; 9 positions match TRBD2. V trimming: 0 bases; J trimming: 1 base; junction bases outside the gene matches: 2. The CDR3 consists of 16 residues. Looked up from germline, CDR1 is SGHDT and CDR2 is YYEEEE. The CDR3 protein is CASSLVTSGSYNEQFF. The CDR3 nucleotides read TGTGCCAGCAGCTTGGTAACTAGCGGGTCCTACAATGAGCAGTTCTTC.

This clonotype has a single count. The chain has TRBV10-2 and TRBJ2-7; weak D call: TRBD1 (5 bases). Per the germline V gene, CDR1 is WSHSY and CDR2 is SAAADI. V lost 3 bases and J lost 1, with 16 bases in between. This CDR3 is 16 amino acids long. This CDR3 reads CASSESRGLLSYEQYF. In nucleotides, the CDR3 is TGCGCCAGCAGTGAAAGTAGGGGATTACTTTCCTACGAGCAGTACTTC.

J is TRBJ2-6 and V is TRBV4-3; the D is unclear. Germline CDR1 is LGHNA and CDR2 is YSLEER. Trimming pared 1 base from V and 2 bases from J, leaving 15 bases between. This CDR3 has 18 residues. The CDR3 DNA follows: TGCGCCAGCAGCCAAGGAGACGGCTATCACGCTGGGGCCAACGTCCTGACTTTC. Translated, it gives CASSQGDGYHAGANVLTF.

This clonotype turned up a few times. The J gene is TRBJ2-5, the V gene TRBV5-6, with 11 bases fitting TRBD2. V gave up 4 bases and J gave up 3 bases; unmatched junction bases: 5. The germline gives CDR1 SGHDT, CDR2 YYEEEE. The CDR3 runs to 15 residues. This CDR3 is CASSHAGLAEETQYF. For the CDR3, the DNA is TGTGCCAGCAGCCATGCGGGACTAGCGGAAGAGACCCAGTACTTC.